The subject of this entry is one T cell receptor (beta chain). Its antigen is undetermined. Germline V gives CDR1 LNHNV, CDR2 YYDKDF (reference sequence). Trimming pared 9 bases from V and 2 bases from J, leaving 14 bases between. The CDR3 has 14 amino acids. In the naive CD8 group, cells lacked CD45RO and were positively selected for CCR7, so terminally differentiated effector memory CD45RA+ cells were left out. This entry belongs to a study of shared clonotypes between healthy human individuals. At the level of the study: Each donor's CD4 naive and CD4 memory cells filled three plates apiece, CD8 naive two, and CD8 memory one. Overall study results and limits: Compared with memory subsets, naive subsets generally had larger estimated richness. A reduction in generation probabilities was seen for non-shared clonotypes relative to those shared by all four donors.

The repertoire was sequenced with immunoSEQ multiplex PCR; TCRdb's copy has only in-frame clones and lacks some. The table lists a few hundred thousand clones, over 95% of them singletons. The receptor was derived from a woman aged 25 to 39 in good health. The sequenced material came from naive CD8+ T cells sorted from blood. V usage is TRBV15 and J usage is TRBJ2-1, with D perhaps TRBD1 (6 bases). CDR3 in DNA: TGTGCCACTGAACGACAGGTTCCCTACAATGAGCAGTTCTTC. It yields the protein CATERQVPYNEQFF. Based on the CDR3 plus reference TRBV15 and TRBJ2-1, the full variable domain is DAMVIQNPRYQVTQFGKPVTLSCSQTLNHNVMYWYQQKSSQAPKLLFHYYDKDFNNEADTPDNFQSRRPNTSFCFLDIRSPGLGDTAMYLCATERQVPYNEQFFGPGTRLTVL.